A selection of T cell receptor beta chains follows, all from one sample in a study of T cell responses to AZD1222 COVID-19 vaccine. The repertoire was sequenced with immunoSEQ multiplex PCR; TCRdb's copy has only in-frame clones and lacks some. Here the sample spans about 130,000 clones, 70% to 90% being singletons. The sequenced sample was peripheral blood, obtained on day 0 of AZD1222 vaccination. Receptors were obtained from an adult in good health. The CDR3 runs from the conserved cysteine through the conserved F or W. A D gene is named only where the DNA matches it firmly. Where a row states a size, it is once, few, many or the class of an expanded clone; other rows omit it.

TRBJ1-2 - - TRBV6-5 CASSLTEYGYTF TGTGCCAGCAGTTTGACAGAGTATGGCTACACCTTC
TRBJ1-5 TRBD1 - TRBV19 CASSIFRDSNQPQHF TGTGCCAGTAGTATATTCAGGGACAGTAATCAGCCCCAGCATTTT
TRBJ1-3 TRBD1 - TRBV18 CASSPGTGPGNTIYF TGTGCCAGCTCACCAGGGACAGGGCCTGGAAACACCATATATTTT
TRBJ1-2 - - TRBV5-1 CASSFTQTGYGYTF TGCGCCAGCAGCTTTACCCAAACAGGGTATGGCTACACCTTC
TRBJ1-2 - few TRBV30 CAWSRLTTGGYGYTF TGTGCCTGGAGTCGGTTAACCACGGGGGGGTATGGCTACACCTTC
TRBJ2-2 - - TRBV27 CASSLWGLGGPSTGELFF TGTGCCAGCAGTTTATGGGGCCTGGGGGGGCCTTCCACCGGGGAGCTGTTTTTT
TRBJ1-5 TRBD1 - TRBV6-5 CASSRDSTNQPQHF TGTGCCAGCAGTCGGGACAGCACCAATCAGCCCCAGCATTTT
TRBJ1-2 - - TRBV11-2 CASSRSTGNYGYTF TGTGCCAGCAGCCGTTCGACGGGAAACTATGGCTACACCTTC
TRBJ2-6 - - TRBV9 CASSVSRAGANVLTF TGTGCCAGCAGCGTAAGCAGGGCTGGGGCCAACGTCCTGACTTTC
TRBJ2-1 TRBD2 - TRBV4-2 CASSQGPSGSGEQFF TGTGCCAGCAGCCAAGGGCCTAGCGGGAGTGGTGAGCAGTTCTTC
TRBJ2-1 - - TRBV7-3 CASSLADEQFF TGTGCCAGCAGCCTCGCAGACGAGCAGTTCTTC
TRBJ1-2 - - TRBV10-2 CASSESGGRRGYTF TGCGCCAGCAGTGAGTCGGGTGGTCGCCGGGGCTACACCTTC
TRBJ1-3 - - TRBV18 CASSPPSGRGNTIYF TGTGCCAGCTCACCACCATCAGGGAGGGGAAACACCATATATTTT
TRBJ1-1 - few TRBV12-3/TRBV12-4 CASSLGGNTEAFF TGTGCCAGCAGCCTAGGAGGGAACACTGAAGCTTTCTTT